The 9 T cell receptor beta chains presented below share a single source sample, sequenced in a study of blood T cell repertoires in COVID-19. This table comes from immunoSEQ multiplex PCR, and its TCRdb copy is limited to in-frame clones, with some not included. The sample has approximately 220,000 clones, about 79% seen once; the top ten hold approximately 1.4%. Sequencing used PBMCs or T cells enriched from blood (not recorded which). Receptors originate from a woman aged 40 to 50 with acute COVID-19.

The CDR3 DNA is TGTGCCAGCAGTCCGGACAGGGTCTCCGATGGCTACACCTTC. It is translated as CASSPDRVSDGYTF. The V gene is TRBV27, the J gene TRBJ1-2, with 8 bases aligning to TRBD1. Per germline, CDR1 MNHEY and CDR2 SMNVEV (reference sequence). V dropped 5 bases and J dropped 6; count of bases not matched to a gene: 8. CDR3 length: 14 residues.

The chain has TRBV11-3 and TRBJ2-3; 7 nucleotides line up with TRBD2. Per the germline V gene, CDR1 is SGHNT and CDR2 is YENEEA. V gave up 0 bases and J gave up 6 bases; unmatched junction bases: 6. The CDR3 has 15 residues. This chain's CDR3 is CASSLDSGGGDTQYF. CDR3 DNA: TGTGCCAGCAGCTTAGACTCCGGGGGAGGGGATACGCAGTATTTT.

This chain links TRBV27 with TRBJ1-1; 7 bases agree with TRBD1. CDR1 and CDR2 from the germline V gene are MNHEY and SMNVEV (reference sequence). V was pared by 4 bases and J by 0 bases, with 14 bases of the junction left unmatched. CDR3 length: 18 amino acids. Here the CDR3 reads CASSSYQKKGALNTEAFF. CDR3 nucleotides: TGTGCCAGCAGTTCGTATCAGAAAAAGGGGGCTCTGAACACTGAAGCTTTCTTT.

This chain joins TRBV6-5 and TRBJ2-1, with a weak D call TRBD1 (5 bases). V lost 5 bases and J 5 bases, leaving 10 bases between the germline ends. CDR3 length: 13 amino acids. Germline V gives CDR1 MNHEY, CDR2 SVGAGI. The CDR3 DNA follows: TGTGCCAGCAGTAGGGGCTTAAACAATGAGCAGTTCTTC. This translates into CASSRGLNNEQFF.

This clone was counted between two and nine times. The gene calls are TRBV24-1 and TRBJ1-1; TRBD1 might be the D (5 bases). The CDR3 has 12 amino acids. Trimming shortened V by 6 bases and J by 8 bases, and 12 bases separated the two germline ends. Germline loops: CDR1 KGHDR, CDR2 SFDVKD. In DNA, the CDR3 is TGTGCCACCAGTCCGGCGGGGGGAGAAGCTTTCTTT. This codes for CATSPAGGEAFF.

This chain uses TRBV27 with TRBJ1-1; D is unclear. The germline V gene has CDR1 MNHEY and CDR2 SMNVEV (reference sequence). V lost 2 bases, J lost 3 bases, and 13 bases lay in between. The CDR3 length is 15 residues. This CDR3 is CASSLIRVADTEAFF. The CDR3 DNA reads TGTGCCAGCAGTTTAATACGGGTTGCGGACACTGAAGCTTTCTTT.

This chain links TRBV7-3 with TRBJ2-2; D gene uncertain. Trimming stripped 5 bases from V and 5 bases from J, with 15 bases between. The CDR3 totals 15 residues. Germline assignment: CDR1 SGHTA and CDR2 FQGTGA. The CDR3 DNA reads TGTGCCAGCAGCCCAGCTAGGCGTGAGACCGGGGAGCTGTTTTTT. It codes for CASSPARRETGELFF.

The V and J genes are TRBV24-1 and TRBJ1-5; 10 nucleotides match TRBD1. The trim removed 5 bases at V and 6 bases at J, leaving 6 bases unmatched. The CDR3 is 15 amino acids. Germline V gene data show CDR1 as KGHDR and CDR2 as SFDVKD. CDR3 in amino acids: CATSAGQGLGQPQHF. DNA for the CDR3: TGTGCCACCAGTGCGGGACAGGGGTTGGGTCAGCCCCAGCATTTT.

The chain uses TRBV6-2 or TRBV6-3 and TRBJ1-1, with D perhaps TRBD1 (5 bases). This CDR3 region has 15 residues. Germline V gene sequence: CDR1 MNHEY, CDR2 SVGEGT. V shed 5 bases and J shed 0 bases, with 13 bases lying between them. CDR3 nucleotides: TGTGCCAGCAGTGGGGGGGTTCGGCTGAACACTGAAGCTTTCTTT. Translating gives CASSGGVRLNTEAFF.